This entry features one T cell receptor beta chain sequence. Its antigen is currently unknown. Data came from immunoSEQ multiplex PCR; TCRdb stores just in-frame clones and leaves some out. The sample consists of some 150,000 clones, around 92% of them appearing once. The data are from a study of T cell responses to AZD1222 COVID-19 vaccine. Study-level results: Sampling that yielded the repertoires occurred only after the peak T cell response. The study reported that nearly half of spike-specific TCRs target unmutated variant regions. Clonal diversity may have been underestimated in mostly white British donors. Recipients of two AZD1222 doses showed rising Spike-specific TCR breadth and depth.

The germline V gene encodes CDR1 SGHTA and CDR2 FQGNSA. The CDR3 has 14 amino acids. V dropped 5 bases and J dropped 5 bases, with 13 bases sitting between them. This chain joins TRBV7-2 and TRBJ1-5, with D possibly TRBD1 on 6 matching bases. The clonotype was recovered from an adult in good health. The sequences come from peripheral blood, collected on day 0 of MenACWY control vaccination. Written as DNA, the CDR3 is TGTGCCAGCAGCACATACAGGGTTGATCAGCCCCAGCATTTT. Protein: CASSTYRVDQPQHF.